The TCR beta chain described here comes from a study of OX40 agonist ivuxolimab in advanced cancers. Background on the whole study: Ivuxolimab, which targeted the costimulatory receptor OX40 (CD134), was an agonistic, fully human IgG2 monoclonal antibody. Intravenous ivuxolimab was administered to patients every 2 weeks at six dose levels: 0.01, 0.1, 0.3, 1.5, 3 and 10 mg/kg. Of the approximately 53 patients in dose escalation, 19 had hepatocellular carcinoma, some 15 had melanoma, 9 had renal cell carcinoma and 9 had head and neck cancer. A male proportion of 70% to 90% and a mean age of 60 years, ranging from roughly 23 to 80, were recorded for the dose-escalation cohort. Patients were allowed to have had prior anti-PD-1, anti-PD-L1 or anti-CTLA-4 therapy, and 40% of the dose-escalation patients had been treated with checkpoint inhibitors. Three dose-escalation patients achieved partial responses, one with hepatocellular carcinoma and two with cutaneous melanoma. Peripheral TCRbeta sequencing was intended to test whether TCR sequence diversity was altered and clonal T-cell expansion was caused by ivuxolimab. The monotherapy dose-escalation portion (N of about 49 patients) of the phase I ivuxolimab trial is reported in the paper.

Per the germline V gene, KGHSH is the CDR1 and LQKENI is the CDR2. Counted from cysteine to phenylalanine, this CDR3 has 15 amino acids. The only DNA kept is the CDR3, 45 bases in frame from the first base. V is reduced by 6 bases and J by 0 bases, leaving a spacing of 13 bases between them. Genomic DNA was extracted from sorted cells for sequencing of the TCRbeta CDR3 region. The immunoSEQ Assay was used to sequence the TCRbeta CDR3 regions. In TCRdb, the immuneACCESS table is reduced to in-frame sequences with V and J assigned. These tables do not hold every clone; where another copy was compared, an unresolved V gene accounts for under half, and the others remain unexplained. Recorded for this sample are about 95,000 clones; 89% of them occurred a single time. The top ten clones comprise roughly 0.33% of the sample. This clone was seen just once. Its antigen remains undetermined. No per-base quality is available; no much larger clone lies one base away.

What the study reported, not specific to this receptor: Clonal expansion of both CD4+ and CD8+ blood T cells was observed from baseline to week 6 at doses 0.1 to 3.0 mg/kg. In the 0.1-3.0 mg/kg groups, partial responders were among the patients with the lowest normalized peripheral clonal expansion, particularly in CD8+ T cells. The antigen specificity of the peripheral T cells that underwent clonal expansion was not determined. Low levels of normalized T-cell clonal expansion were also seen in some patients who did not respond. After ivuxolimab, more expanded clones were found on average in CD8+ T cells than in CD4+ T cells.

Patients with autoimmune disease history or receiving systemic immunosuppression were excluded from the trial. Peripheral blood for TCR sequencing was collected from all dose cohorts at baseline, on cycle 4 day 1, and on cycle 7 day 1. The samples were taken from a phase I, first-in-human, multicenter, open-label dose-escalation trial of ivuxolimab. Adults with locally advanced or metastatic melanoma, renal cell carcinoma, hepatocellular carcinoma or head and neck squamous cell carcinoma were enrolled in the trial. CD4+ and CD8+ T cells were sorted separately from peripheral blood before TCR sequencing.

Rearrangement joined TRBV18 to TRBJ2-3, with the D gene not clear enough to name. This TCR came from an adult with an advanced solid tumor such as melanoma, head and neck, liver or kidney cancer. Material: CD4+ or CD8+ T cells sorted from blood, obtained in a trial of the OX40 agonist ivuxolimab. The nucleotide sequence reads as follows: TGTGCCAGCTCCCGAGAGGTACGAAGCACAGATACGCAGTATTTT. The encoded protein is CASSREVRSTDTQYF.